Following are 27 T cell receptor beta chains from one sample sequenced in a study of Graves' ophthalmopathy and Graves' hyperthyroidism listed by TCRdb under 2018. Sequenced on an Illumina HiSeq 2000. For repertoire sequencing, the TCR beta CDR3 regions were amplified from RNA transcripts. A first-round RT-PCR used HTBI primers with the Qiagen OneStep RT-PCR kit, followed by a second-round multiplex PCR, size selection and purification. The public reads were run again by TCRdb, first through fastp at Q25 and then through MiXCR, and only productive beta chains were kept. Duplicate CDR3 protein sequences are folded into a single record with the most common DNA and genes. This sample lists just over 400,000 distinct CDR3 sequences; roughly 21% were detected once. The ten most abundant clones make up roughly 3% of the sample. The sample taken for sequencing was peripheral blood. The receptors here all came from a woman younger than 35 with stable Graves' hyperthyroidism. Donor details come from another sample of the same person, matched by shared clones.

The J gene is TRBJ1-1, the V gene TRBV15, with D possibly TRBD1 on 6 matching bases. Per germline, CDR1 LNHNV and CDR2 YYDKDF (reference sequence). The germline V and J ends were trimmed by 10 bases and 0 bases, with 18 bases remaining between them. The CDR3 extends over 15 amino acids. The CDR3 here is CAISRQDTMNTEAFF. The CDR3 DNA reads as TGTGCCATTTCCCGACAGGATACAATGAACACTGAAGCTTTCTTT.

Many counts were recorded for this clonotype. The rearrangement links TRBV6-1 to TRBJ2-5; D assignment may be TRBD1 or TRBD2 (5 bases each). V lost 8 bases, J lost 4 bases, and 14 bases lay in between. The germline CDR1 and CDR2 sequences are MNHNS and SASEGT. The CDR3 covers 13 residues. This CDR3 is CASGWDPRETQYF. CDR3 nucleotide sequence: TGTGCCAGCGGATGGGACCCAAGAGAGACCCAGTACTTC.

This clonotype was seen at least ten times. This chain connects TRBV18 to TRBJ1-1, with D hard to call. From germline, CDR1 is KGHSH and CDR2 LQKENI. Between the trimmed V and J ends, which lost 8 bases and 0 bases, there was a span of 10 bases. CDR3 length: 13 residues. The CDR3 loop reads CASSPAVNTEAFF. In DNA, the CDR3 is TGTGCCAGCAGCCCCGCAGTGAACACTGAAGCTTTCTTT.

This clonotype was picked up many times. This chain joins TRBV28 and TRBJ1-1; possible D gene TRBD1, 6 bases. The CDR3 length is 14 residues. The germline gives CDR1 MDHEN, CDR2 SYDVKM. Trimming cost V 2 bases and J 1 base, with 8 bases left between them. CDR3 loop: CASSLTGPNTEAFF. The CDR3 DNA reads TGTGCCAGCAGTTTAACAGGGCCGAACACTGAAGCTTTCTTT.

This clonotype was seen many times. The CDR3 DNA reads as TGTGCCAGCAGCTTAGGGGCCAGAACAAGTTGGGGCAATCAGCCCCAGCATTTT. This sequence encodes CASSLGARTSWGNQPQHF. The genes are TRBV7-8 and TRBJ1-5; D is ambiguous. Germline V lookup: CDR1 SGHVS, CDR2 FQNEAQ. This CDR3 has 18 residues. V was cut by 1 base and J by 2 bases, with 18 bases left in between.

This clonotype has ten or more counts. J is TRBJ1-2 and V is TRBV7-2; 8 nucleotides align to TRBD1. The CDR3 loop spans 14 amino acids. Germline CDR1 is SGHTA and CDR2 is FQGNSA. The V segment lost 10 bases and the J segment 5 bases; nucleotides outside the gene matches: 12. CDR3 sequence reads: CATLPPGQAYGYTF. The CDR3 nucleotides read TGTGCCACCTTACCTCCGGGACAGGCGTATGGCTACACCTTC.

The table lists this clonotype with many counts. This chain connects TRBV28 to TRBJ2-7; 8 nucleotides agree with TRBD1. The CDR3 is 11 residues long. Germline lookup yields CDR1 MDHEN and CDR2 SYDVKM. The J segment lost 4 bases and the V segment lost 10 bases, leaving 3 bases of the junction unmatched. Here the CDR3 reads CATGGGYEQYF. The CDR3, as DNA: TGTGCCACAGGGGGCGGGTACGAGCAGTACTTC.

This clonotype showed up many times. This rearrangement joins TRBV20-1 to TRBJ1-2; D might be TRBD1 (5 bases). This CDR3 comprises 14 residues. V lost 1 base to trimming and J lost 8 bases, with 17 bases between them. CDR1 is DFQATT, CDR2 SNEGSKA, per germline (reference sequence). The CDR3 sequence: CSARARDGWRGYTF. As DNA, the CDR3 is TGCAGTGCTAGAGCGAGGGACGGGTGGCGAGGCTACACCTTC.

J is TRBJ2-5 and V is TRBV6-2 or TRBV6-3; 9 bases agree with TRBD2. Germline lookup yields CDR1 MNHEY and CDR2 SVGEGT. The length of the CDR3 is 14 residues. The junction had 5 bases not matched to a gene; V was cut back by 4 bases and J by 5 bases. The CDR3 nucleotides are TGTGCCAGCAGTTCTCTAGCGGGATCGGAGACCCAGTACTTC. Translated, it gives CASSSLAGSETQYF.

Comment on this clonotype: A read error may be the cause here, since a much bigger clone is one base away. CDR3 coding DNA: TGTGCCTGCTCACCTTTAGGGGGTAAGGAAGCTTTCTTT. This encodes CACSPLGGKEAFF. The V call is TRBV18, the J call TRBJ1-1, with D perhaps matching TRBD1 (6 bases). The CDR3 loop spans 13 amino acids. Germline CDR1 is KGHSH and CDR2 is LQKENI.

The V gene is TRBV12-3 or TRBV12-4, the J gene TRBJ2-7; the match to TRBD1 covers 7 bases. The CDR3 has 14 amino acids. V dropped 4 bases and J dropped 3; count of bases not matched to a gene: 6. The CDR3 region is CASSSRDSFYEQYF. The CDR3 nucleotides are TGTGCCAGCAGTTCTCGGGACAGTTTCTACGAGCAGTACTTC.

This clonotype was found many times. The chain recombines TRBV15 with TRBJ2-5, with 8 bases lining up with TRBD1. Per germline, CDR1 LNHNV and CDR2 YYDKDF (reference sequence). This CDR3 spans 16 amino acids. V shed 1 base, J shed 5 bases, and the junction held 9 bases outside the gene matches. The CDR3 sequence is CATSRARTGWRETQYF. The CDR3 DNA reads TGTGCCACCAGCAGAGCAAGGACAGGGTGGCGGGAGACCCAGTACTTC.

This clonotype was seen many times. This rearrangement joins TRBV7-2 to TRBJ1-2; possible D gene TRBD1, 5 bases. V shed 5 bases and J shed 7 bases, with 20 bases lying between them. The CDR3 runs to 15 residues. Germline V CDR1 and CDR2: SGHTA, FQGNSA. The CDR3 nucleotides are TGTGCCAGCAGCCCCGTAGGGACGACCCTTCTTGGCTACACCTTC. This encodes CASSPVGTTLLGYTF.

This clonotype turned up a few times. The V call is TRBV6-5, the J call TRBJ1-1, with 8 nucleotides matching TRBD1. CDR3 length: 16 residues. V was clipped by 4 bases and J by 0 bases; unmatched bases: 7. The V gene's germline CDR1 is MNHEY and CDR2 SVGAGI. CDR3 nucleotides: TGTGCCAGCAGTTTAAACCCGGACAGGGTGAACACTGAAGCTTTCTTT. Encoded protein: CASSLNPDRVNTEAFF.

The table lists this clonotype with many counts. This rearrangement joins TRBV12-3 or TRBV12-4 to TRBJ2-5; 7 bases fit TRBD2. V was clipped by 5 bases and J by 0 bases; unmatched bases: 3. This CDR3 comprises 14 residues. CDR3: CASSPGLNQETQYF. CDR3 nucleotides: TGTGCCAGCAGTCCGGGACTAAACCAAGAGACCCAGTACTTC.

This clonotype was seen at least ten times. This chain uses TRBV28 with TRBJ1-3; no clear D. Trimming took off 5 bases at V and 4 bases at J, with 24 bases between the two ends. Germline CDR1 reads MDHEN; CDR2 reads SYDVKM. This CDR3 contains 18 residues. CDR3 residues: CASSTSFRSGAWGNTIYF. CDR3 DNA sequence: TGTGCCAGCAGTACCAGTTTTCGGTCCGGTGCATGGGGAAACACCATATATTTT.

There are many counts of this clonotype. The chain is built from TRBV11-2 and TRBJ1-1; possible D gene TRBD1, 5 bases. Trimming pared 4 bases from V and 7 bases from J, leaving 22 bases between. Germline V gene sequence: CDR1 SGHAT, CDR2 FQNNGV. The CDR3 spans 16 residues. CDR3 in amino acids: CASSSGTIATRNEAFF. The CDR3 DNA reads TGTGCCAGCAGCTCCGGGACCATAGCTACCCGGAATGAAGCTTTCTTT.

This chain joins TRBV19 and TRBJ2-3, with 10 positions matching TRBD2. Per germline, CDR1 LNHDA and CDR2 SQIVND (reference sequence). Germline trimming cut 8 bases from V and 4 bases from J; bases unmatched to any gene: 12. The CDR3 extends over 16 amino acids. In DNA, the CDR3 is TGTGCCAGTCGACCCAATCTAGCGGGAGTCGCAGATACGCAGTATTTT. Encoded protein: CASRPNLAGVADTQYF.

The rearrangement uses TRBV6-2 or TRBV6-3 and TRBJ2-2; TRBD2 matches at 7 bases. The V gene's germline CDR1 is MNHEY and CDR2 SVGEGT. This CDR3 comprises 17 residues. With V trimmed by 2 bases and J by 3 bases, 9 bases remained unmatched. CDR3 amino acids: CASSYIMAGVHTGELFF. The CDR3 nucleotides are TGTGCCAGCAGTTACATTATGGCGGGAGTGCACACCGGGGAGCTGTTTTTT.

Concerning this clonotype: At one boundary the junction diverges from the germline segment, which might be a read error. The rearrangement joins TRBV6-1 to TRBJ2-4, with D maybe TRBD2 (5 bases). The CDR3 is made up of 14 amino acids. CDR1 and CDR2 from the germline V gene are MNHNS and SASEGT. The CDR3 bases are TGTGCCAGCAGTATGGCTAGCACGGGAAACATTAAGTACTTC. Its translation is CASSMASTGNIKYF.

The gene calls are TRBV4-1 and TRBJ2-7, with 11 bases lining up with TRBD1. The V gene end was trimmed by 3 bases and the J gene end by 4 bases; junction bases not matched to a gene: 8. This CDR3 contains 16 residues. Germline assignment: CDR1 MGHRA and CDR2 YSYEKL. The CDR3 here is CASSHDPGTGGYEQYF. The CDR3 nucleotides are TGCGCCAGCAGCCATGACCCCGGGACAGGGGGGTACGAGCAGTACTTC.

The chain links TRBV28 to TRBJ1-5; the D is unclear. Germline lookup yields CDR1 MDHEN and CDR2 SYDVKM. CDR3 length equals 12 residues. Trimming took 5 bases from V and 5 from J, leaving 7 bases between them. CDR3 nucleotide sequence: TGTGCCAGCAGTCCCTACGATCAGCCCCAGCATTTT. It specifies CASSPYDQPQHF. Together with reference TRBV28 and TRBJ1-5, the CDR3 gives the full variable domain: DVKVTQSSRYLVKRTGEKVFLECVQDMDHENMFWYRQDPGLGLRLIYFSYDVKMKEKGDIPEGYSVSREKKERFSLILESASTNQTSMYLCASSPYDQPQHFGDGTRLSIL.

The chain couples TRBV6-1 to TRBJ1-1; unclear D gene. The germline V gene encodes CDR1 MNHNS and CDR2 SASEGT. Trimming took 7 bases from V and 8 from J, leaving 17 bases between them. The CDR3 has 13 amino acids. This CDR3 is CASTTTVGIEAFF. The CDR3 DNA reads as TGTGCCAGCACTACGACGGTGGGCATCGAAGCTTTCTTT.

This clonotype has ten or more counts. The chain's CDR3 is CASSEIQVGYEQYF. CDR3 nucleotide sequence: TGTGCCAGCAGTGAAATACAGGTTGGCTACGAGCAGTACTTC. The V gene is TRBV6-1, the J gene TRBJ2-7; D possibly corresponds to TRBD1 (5 bases). The germline V and J ends were trimmed by 2 bases and 3 bases, with 11 bases remaining between them. CDR3 length: 14 residues. CDR1 and CDR2 (germline): MNHNS, SASEGT.

There are many counts of this clonotype. CDR3 nucleotides: TGTGCCAGCAGTTACGGCGTCATAGCTTTCTTT. Translation gives CASSYGVIAFF. The rearrangement uses TRBV6-2 or TRBV6-3 and TRBJ1-1; no reliable D call. V was shortened by 2 bases and J by 10 bases, with 8 bases between the two germline ends. The CDR3 runs to 11 residues. Per germline, CDR1 MNHEY and CDR2 SVGEGT.

This clonotype was seen at least ten times. The CDR3: CASSLTSASEAFF. The CDR3 DNA follows: TGCGCCAGCAGCCTGACTTCAGCCAGCGAAGCTTTCTTT. V gene TRBV10-1 combines with J gene TRBJ1-1; no clear D. The germline gives CDR1 WNHNN, CDR2 SYGVQD (reference sequence). The CDR3 loop spans 13 amino acids. V was clipped by 6 bases and J by 8 bases, with 16 bases between them.

For this clonotype: A much bigger clone sits one base away, suggesting this may be a read error. This chain uses TRBV6-5 with TRBJ2-2; TRBD2 agrees at 11 bases. Germline V gene data show CDR1 as MNHEY and CDR2 as SVGAGI. V was pared by 4 bases and J by 6 bases, with 7 bases of the junction left unmatched. The CDR3 covers 16 residues. The CDR3 DNA is TGTGCCAGCAGTTTTTTAGCGGGAGGGCCTGCCGGGGAGCTGTTTTTT. Amino acid sequence: CASSFLAGGPAGELFF.